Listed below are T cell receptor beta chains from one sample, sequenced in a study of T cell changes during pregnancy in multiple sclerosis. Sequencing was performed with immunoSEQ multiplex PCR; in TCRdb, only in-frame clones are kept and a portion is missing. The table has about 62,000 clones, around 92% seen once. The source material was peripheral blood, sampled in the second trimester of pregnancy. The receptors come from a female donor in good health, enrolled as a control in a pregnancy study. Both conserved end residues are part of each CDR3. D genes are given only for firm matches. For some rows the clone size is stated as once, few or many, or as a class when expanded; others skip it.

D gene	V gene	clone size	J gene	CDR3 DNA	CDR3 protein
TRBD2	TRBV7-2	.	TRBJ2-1	TGTGCCAGCAGCCCTACTAGCGGGAGTGGTGTTGAGCAGTTCTTC	CASSPTSGSGVEQFF
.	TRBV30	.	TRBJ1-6	TGTGCCTGGAGTGCAGCAGGTTCTAATAATTCACCCCTCCACTTT	CAWSAAGSNNSPLHF
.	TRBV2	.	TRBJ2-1	TGTGCCAGCAGATCGACGCAGCGCTACAATGAGCAGTTCTTC	CASRSTQRYNEQFF
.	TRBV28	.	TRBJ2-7	TGTGCCAGCCATTGGGACCTCGGGACATTCAACGAGCAGTACTTC	CASHWDLGTFNEQYF
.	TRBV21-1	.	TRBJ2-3	TGTGCCAGCAGCCCACTAGCGGGAGGGACAGATACGCAGTATTTT	CASSPLAGGTDTQYF
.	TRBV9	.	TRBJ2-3	TGTGCCAGCAGCGTATCAATTAGGGGTGGCGCAGATACGCAGTATTTT	CASSVSIRGGADTQYF
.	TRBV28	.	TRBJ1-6	TGTGCCAGCAGTTTACAGGTCACCTATAATTCACCCCTCCACTTT	CASSLQVTYNSPLHF
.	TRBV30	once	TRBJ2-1	TGTGCCTGGAGTCGAGCAGGATCCGCTGAGCAGTTCTTC	CAWSRAGSAEQFF
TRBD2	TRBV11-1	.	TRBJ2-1	TGTGCCAGCAGCCTTAGCTTTCTAGCGGGAGAAGGTGAGCAGTTCTTC	CASSLSFLAGEGEQFF
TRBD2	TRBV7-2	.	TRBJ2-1	TGTGCCAGCAGCAAGCGGGAGAGGAATGAGCAGTTCTTC	CASSKRERNEQFF
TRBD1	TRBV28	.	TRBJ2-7	TGTGCCATCGAGTCGGGACAGGGGTGGGAGCAGTACTTC	CAIESGQGWEQYF
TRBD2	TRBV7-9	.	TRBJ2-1	TGTGCCAGCACCCTAAGTCTAGCGGGAGGGACAAGGGAGCAGTTCTTC	CASTLSLAGGTREQFF
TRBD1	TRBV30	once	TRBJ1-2	TGTGCCTGGAGTGTACTCCCCGGCAGGGGGCTGACCAACTATGGCTACACCTTC	CAWSVLPGRGLTNYGYTF
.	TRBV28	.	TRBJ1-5	TGTGCCACCTCGGGGGGCTACTTTCGGGAGCCCCAGCATTTT	CATSGGYFREPQHF
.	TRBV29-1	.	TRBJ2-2	TGCAGCGTAAGGACAACGAACACCGGGGAGCTGTTTTTT	CSVRTTNTGELFF
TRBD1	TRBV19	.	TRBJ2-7	TGTGCCAGTAGTATAGCCGAGGGGGCCACCTACGAGCAGTACTTC	CASSIAEGATYEQYF
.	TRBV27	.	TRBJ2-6	TGTGCCAGCAGTCCCGGACTTCAGAGCCATGGGTCCTCTGGGGCCAACGTCCTGACTTTC	CASSPGLQSHGSSGANVLTF
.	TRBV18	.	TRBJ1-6	TGTGCCAGCTCACAGAACGCGGGTCGCGGTTTGTCTTCACCCCTCCACTTT	CASSQNAGRGLSSPLHF
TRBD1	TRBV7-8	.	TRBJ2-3	TGTGCCAGCAGCCGTGGACAGGGCACAGATACGCAGTATTTT	CASSRGQGTDTQYF
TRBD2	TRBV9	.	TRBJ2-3	TGTGCCAGCAGCGTCGGGGGGTCGGATTGGACAGATACGCAGTATTTT	CASSVGGSDWTDTQYF
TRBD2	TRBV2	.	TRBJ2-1	TGTGCCAGCAGTGAATTAGCGGGAGGGCCAAATGAGCAGTTCTTC	CASSELAGGPNEQFF
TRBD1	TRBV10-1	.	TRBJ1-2	TGCGCCAGCAGAACAGGGGCGAACTATGGCTACACCTTC	CASRTGANYGYTF
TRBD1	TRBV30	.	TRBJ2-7	TGTGCCTGGATCCGGACAGGGCCATCCCACGAGCAGTACTTC	CAWIRTGPSHEQYF
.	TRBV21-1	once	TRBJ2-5	TGTGCCAGCTTTCACCCCCCAGGGCGTGTGGAGACCCAGTACTTC	CASFHPPGRVETQYF
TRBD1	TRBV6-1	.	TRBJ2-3	TGTGCCAGCACCCTGGGACAGGGGTCGACAGATACGCAGTATTTT	CASTLGQGSTDTQYF
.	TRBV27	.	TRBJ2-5	TGTGCCAGCAGTTTATTAGCCAAACTTCAAGAGACCCAGTACTTC	CASSLLAKLQETQYF
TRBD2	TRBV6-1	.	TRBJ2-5	TGTGCCAGCATCCTCGGGACTAGCGGGGGTACCCAGTACTTC	CASILGTSGGTQYF
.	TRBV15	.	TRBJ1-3	TGTGCCACCAGCAGAGATCCGGGCTCTGGAAACACCATATATTTT	CATSRDPGSGNTIYF
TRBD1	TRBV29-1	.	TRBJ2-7	TGCAGCGTTGAAGATAGGGGGCGAACCGCTTCCTACGAGCAGTACTTC	CSVEDRGRTASYEQYF
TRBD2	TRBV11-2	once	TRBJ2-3	TGTGCCAGCAGCGACGGAATAGCGGGGGTCGGCACAGATACGCAGTATTTT	CASSDGIAGVGTDTQYF
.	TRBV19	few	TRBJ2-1	TGTGCCAGTAGTCCACCACAGGGAGGGTACAATGAGCAGTTCTTC	CASSPPQGGYNEQFF
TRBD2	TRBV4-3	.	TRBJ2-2	TGCGCCAGCAGCCCCGCGGGACTAGGCACCGGGGAGCTGTTTTTT	CASSPAGLGTGELFF
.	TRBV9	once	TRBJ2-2	TGTGCCAGCAGCGTACGGGATTCTGGGACCGGGGAGCTGTTTTTT	CASSVRDSGTGELFF
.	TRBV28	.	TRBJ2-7	TGTGCCAGCAGTTTGAGACAGGTGGTGTACGAGCAGTACTTC	CASSLRQVVYEQYF
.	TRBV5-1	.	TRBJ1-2	TGCGCCAGCAGCTTGGAGAGCCGCTATGGCTACACCTTC	CASSLESRYGYTF
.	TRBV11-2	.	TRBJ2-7	TGTGCCAGCAGCTTAGTCGTCGAGCAGTACTTC	CASSLVVEQYF
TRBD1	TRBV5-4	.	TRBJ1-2	TGTGCCAGCAGCCGGGACAGGGAAGTAGCTAACTATGGCTACACCTTC	CASSRDREVANYGYTF
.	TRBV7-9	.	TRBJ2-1	TGTGCCAGCAGCCCCTCCTCCTACAATGAGCAGTTCTTC	CASSPSSYNEQFF
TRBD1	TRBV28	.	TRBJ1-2	TGTGCCAGCAGTCAGGAGGGACAGGGCTACACCTTC	CASSQEGQGYTF
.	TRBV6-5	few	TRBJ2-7	TGTGCCAGCAGTTACGGGCGCGGGGTGGGAGCCTACGAGCAGTACTTC	CASSYGRGVGAYEQYF
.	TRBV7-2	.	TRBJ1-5	TGTGCCAGCAGCTTAAAGGGCCAGGGGCAGCCCCAGCATTTT	CASSLKGQGQPQHF
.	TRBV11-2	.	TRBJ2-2	TGTGCCAGCAGCTTACCGGGAAACACCGGGGAGCTGTTTTTT	CASSLPGNTGELFF
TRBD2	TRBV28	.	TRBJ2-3	TGTGCCAGCAGTTTACGAGCGGGAGTAGGTTGGGATACGCAGTATTTT	CASSLRAGVGWDTQYF
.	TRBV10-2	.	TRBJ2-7	TGCGCCAGCAGTTACGGAAGCGGCTCCTACGAGCAGTACTTC	CASSYGSGSYEQYF
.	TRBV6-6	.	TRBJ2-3	TGTGCCAGCAGACCTCTAGGCGCGGCCCCAGATACGCAGTATTTT	CASRPLGAAPDTQYF
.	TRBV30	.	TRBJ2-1	TGTGCCTGGAGAAAGCTGTTCGAGCAGTTCTTC	CAWRKLFEQFF
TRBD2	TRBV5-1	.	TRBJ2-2	TGCGCCAGCAGCTTCCCTGGGGGACCCGCGGGGGTACTCACCGGGGAGCTGTTTTTT	CASSFPGGPAGVLTGELFF
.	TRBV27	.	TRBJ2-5	TGTGCCAGCAGCCCTTACTCCAGGGGAGAGACCCAGTACTTC	CASSPYSRGETQYF
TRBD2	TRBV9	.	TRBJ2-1	TGTGCCAGCAGCGTAGGGCCCCCGTTAGCGGGGGCCGGGGTCAATGAGCAGTTCTTC	CASSVGPPLAGAGVNEQFF